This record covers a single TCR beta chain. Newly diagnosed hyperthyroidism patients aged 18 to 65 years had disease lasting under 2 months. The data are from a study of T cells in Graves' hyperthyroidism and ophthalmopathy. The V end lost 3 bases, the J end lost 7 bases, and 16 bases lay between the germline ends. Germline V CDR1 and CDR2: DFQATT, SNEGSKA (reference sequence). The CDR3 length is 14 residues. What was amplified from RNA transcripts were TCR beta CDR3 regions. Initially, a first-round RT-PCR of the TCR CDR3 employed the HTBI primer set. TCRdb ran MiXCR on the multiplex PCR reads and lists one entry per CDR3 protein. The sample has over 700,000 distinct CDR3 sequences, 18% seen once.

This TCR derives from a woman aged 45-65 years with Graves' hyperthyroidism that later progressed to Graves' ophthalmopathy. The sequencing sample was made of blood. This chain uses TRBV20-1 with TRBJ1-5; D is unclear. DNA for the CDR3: TGCAGTGCTAGGGACGCGGGGTCGGGACAGCCCCAGCATTTT. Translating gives CSARDAGSGQPQHF.